The rows below give T cell receptor beta chains drawn from one sample of a study of tissue T cells after allogeneic stem cell transplantation. Some clones are missing from TCRdb's copy, which holds only in-frame ones; the method was immunoSEQ multiplex PCR. The data hold 6,000 to 8,000 clones, with around 70% observed a single time. This specimen consisted of tissue from the stomach, obtained at autopsy. These receptors all come from a woman aged 18-49 years with breast cancer. Each CDR3 is given with its conserved first and last residue. The order of the fields is clone size, D gene, V gene, J gene, CDR3 length, CDR3 protein, CDR3 DNA. The D gene is left open where the match is weak. Size tells how often a clone was seen (once, few, many) or the class of an expanded clone, and some rows leave it out.

clone size: NA; D gene: TRBD1; V gene: TRBV7-9; J gene: TRBJ1-2; CDR3 length: 16; CDR3 protein: CASSFPGQGQIGGYTF; CDR3 DNA: TGTGCCAGCAGCTTTCCAGGACAGGGGCAAATCGGTGGCTACACCTTC
clone size: NA; D gene: TRBD1; V gene: TRBV28; J gene: TRBJ1-2; CDR3 length: 13; CDR3 protein: CASFRDSDYGYTF; CDR3 DNA: TGTGCCAGCTTCCGGGACAGCGACTATGGCTACACCTTC
clone size: medium-sized; D gene: NA; V gene: TRBV12-3/TRBV12-4; J gene: TRBJ1-2; CDR3 length: 13; CDR3 protein: CASSLRGNYGYTF; CDR3 DNA: TGTGCCAGCAGTTTACGGGGTAACTATGGCTACACCTTC
clone size: NA; D gene: NA; V gene: TRBV29-1; J gene: TRBJ2-7; CDR3 length: 11; CDR3 protein: CSVELGHEQYF; CDR3 DNA: TGCAGCGTTGAATTGGGTCACGAGCAGTACTTC
clone size: NA; D gene: TRBD2; V gene: TRBV11-2; J gene: TRBJ2-5; CDR3 length: 14; CDR3 protein: CASSLYAGVETQYF; CDR3 DNA: TGTGCCAGCAGCTTATATGCGGGGGTAGAGACCCAGTACTTC
clone size: NA; D gene: NA; V gene: TRBV5-8; J gene: TRBJ2-6; CDR3 length: 15; CDR3 protein: CASSPDLSGANVLTF; CDR3 DNA: TGTGCCAGCAGCCCGGACCTCTCTGGGGCCAACGTCCTGACTTTC
clone size: NA; D gene: NA; V gene: TRBV3-1/TRBV3-2; J gene: TRBJ1-3; CDR3 length: 15; CDR3 protein: CASRRGAISGNTIYF; CDR3 DNA: TGTGCCAGCAGAAGGGGGGCGATTTCCGGAAACACCATATATTTT
clone size: NA; D gene: NA; V gene: TRBV30; J gene: TRBJ1-4; CDR3 length: 13; CDR3 protein: CALEGGGREKLFF; CDR3 DNA: TGTGCCTTGGAGGGAGGGGGTCGCGAAAAACTGTTTTTT
clone size: NA; D gene: TRBD1; V gene: TRBV7-9; J gene: TRBJ1-4; CDR3 length: 13; CDR3 protein: CASDTGGGEKLFF; CDR3 DNA: TGTGCCAGTGATACAGGGGGCGGTGAAAAACTGTTTTTT
clone size: NA; D gene: NA; V gene: TRBV7-2; J gene: TRBJ1-1; CDR3 length: 14; CDR3 protein: CASSLRQGSTEAFF; CDR3 DNA: TGTGCCAGCAGCCTGCGCCAGGGCTCCACTGAAGCTTTCTTT
clone size: large; D gene: NA; V gene: TRBV7-9; J gene: TRBJ1-4; CDR3 length: 17; CDR3 protein: CASSLGDFGRTNEKLFF; CDR3 DNA: TGTGCCAGCAGCTTGGGGGACTTCGGGAGAACTAATGAAAAACTGTTTTTT
clone size: NA; D gene: NA; V gene: TRBV2; J gene: TRBJ1-3; CDR3 length: 15; CDR3 protein: CASSPDIASGNTIYF; CDR3 DNA: TGTGCCAGCAGCCCGGACATCGCCTCTGGAAACACCATATATTTT
clone size: NA; D gene: NA; V gene: TRBV2; J gene: TRBJ1-5; CDR3 length: 13; CDR3 protein: CASSEEGNQPQHF; CDR3 DNA: TGTGCCAGCAGTGAGGAGGGAAATCAGCCCCAGCATTTT
clone size: large; D gene: NA; V gene: TRBV15; J gene: TRBJ1-6; CDR3 length: 15; CDR3 protein: CATSRESDWNSPLHF; CDR3 DNA: TGTGCCACCAGCAGAGAATCCGACTGGAATTCACCCCTCCACTTT
clone size: few; D gene: NA; V gene: TRBV5-4; J gene: TRBJ2-2; CDR3 length: 15; CDR3 protein: CASSLSGLARGELFF; CDR3 DNA: TGTGCCAGCAGTCTTTCTGGGCTAGCGCGAGGGGAGCTGTTTTTT
clone size: NA; D gene: NA; V gene: TRBV2; J gene: TRBJ2-2; CDR3 length: 14; CDR3 protein: CASTNSRGTGELFF; CDR3 DNA: TGTGCCAGCACCAACAGCAGGGGCACCGGGGAGCTGTTTTTT
clone size: NA; D gene: NA; V gene: TRBV21-1; J gene: TRBJ1-5; CDR3 length: 16; CDR3 protein: CASSKRPGPLRQPQHF; CDR3 DNA: TGTGCCAGCAGCAAAAGGCCGGGACCCCTGAGGCAGCCCCAGCATTTT
clone size: NA; D gene: TRBD1; V gene: TRBV7-2; J gene: TRBJ1-4; CDR3 length: 14; CDR3 protein: CASSLGQGNEKLFF; CDR3 DNA: TGTGCCAGCAGCTTGGGACAGGGGAATGAAAAACTGTTTTTT
clone size: NA; D gene: NA; V gene: TRBV7-3; J gene: TRBJ2-3; CDR3 length: 13; CDR3 protein: CASSFYATDTQYF; CDR3 DNA: TGTGCCAGCAGCTTCTATGCCACAGATACGCAGTATTTT
clone size: large; D gene: NA; V gene: TRBV5-4; J gene: TRBJ2-7; CDR3 length: 12; CDR3 protein: CASSFGTDEQYF; CDR3 DNA: TGTGCCAGCAGCTTTGGCACAGACGAGCAGTACTTC
clone size: medium-sized; D gene: NA; V gene: TRBV23-1; J gene: TRBJ1-1; CDR3 length: 13; CDR3 protein: CASSKKGGTEAFF; CDR3 DNA: TGCGCCAGCAGTAAGAAGGGGGGAACTGAAGCTTTCTTT
clone size: NA; D gene: NA; V gene: TRBV6-2/TRBV6-3; J gene: TRBJ2-3; CDR3 length: 15; CDR3 protein: CASSNSGVFTDTQYF; CDR3 DNA: TGTGCCAGCAGTAACTCAGGGGTCTTCACAGATACGCAGTATTTT
clone size: NA; D gene: TRBD2; V gene: TRBV7-2; J gene: TRBJ2-5; CDR3 length: 14; CDR3 protein: CASSHRGVQETQYF; CDR3 DNA: TGTGCCAGCAGCCACCGGGGGGTTCAAGAGACCCAGTACTTC
clone size: NA; D gene: NA; V gene: TRBV7-9; J gene: TRBJ2-7; CDR3 length: 13; CDR3 protein: CASSPRRGHEQYF; CDR3 DNA: TGTGCCAGCAGCCCCCGCAGGGGCCACGAGCAGTACTTC
clone size: NA; D gene: NA; V gene: TRBV19; J gene: TRBJ1-2; CDR3 length: 15; CDR3 protein: CASSIAGQGRGGYTF; CDR3 DNA: TGTGCCAGTAGTATAGCTGGTCAGGGACGGGGAGGCTACACCTTC
clone size: few; D gene: TRBD2; V gene: TRBV6-2/TRBV6-3; J gene: TRBJ2-7; CDR3 length: 14; CDR3 protein: CASSYVLAGYEQYF; CDR3 DNA: TGTGCCAGCAGTTACGTACTAGCGGGCTACGAGCAGTACTTC
clone size: NA; D gene: TRBD2; V gene: TRBV24-1; J gene: TRBJ2-3; CDR3 length: 17; CDR3 protein: CATSDLGLAGAQDTQYF; CDR3 DNA: TGTGCCACCAGTGACCTGGGACTAGCGGGAGCCCAAGATACGCAGTATTTT
clone size: few; D gene: NA; V gene: TRBV14; J gene: TRBJ2-1; CDR3 length: 13; CDR3 protein: CASSQALYNEQFF; CDR3 DNA: TGTGCCAGCAGCCAAGCACTCTACAATGAGCAGTTCTTC
clone size: NA; D gene: NA; V gene: TRBV29-1; J gene: TRBJ2-7; CDR3 length: 12; CDR3 protein: CSGGDPSGEQYF; CDR3 DNA: TGCAGCGGCGGGGACCCCTCCGGCGAGCAGTACTTC
clone size: NA; D gene: TRBD1; V gene: TRBV5-1; J gene: TRBJ1-2; CDR3 length: 17; CDR3 protein: CASNPEPPGQGTGGYTF; CDR3 DNA: TGCGCCAGCAATCCCGAACCCCCGGGACAGGGAACGGGTGGCTACACCTTC
clone size: NA; D gene: NA; V gene: TRBV5-1; J gene: TRBJ1-2; CDR3 length: 13; CDR3 protein: CASSLGQNYGYTF; CDR3 DNA: TGCGCCAGCAGCTTGGGACAGAACTATGGCTACACCTTC
clone size: NA; D gene: TRBD1; V gene: TRBV6-4; J gene: TRBJ2-3; CDR3 length: 14; CDR3 protein: CASSDGQGADTQYF; CDR3 DNA: TGTGCCAGCAGTGACGGACAGGGGGCAGATACGCAGTATTTT
clone size: NA; D gene: TRBD1; V gene: TRBV18; J gene: TRBJ2-1; CDR3 length: 16; CDR3 protein: CASSPRGDRVTNEQFF; CDR3 DNA: TGTGCCAGCTCACCTCGGGGGGACAGGGTCACGAATGAGCAGTTCTTC
clone size: NA; D gene: TRBD1; V gene: TRBV10-3; J gene: TRBJ1-2; CDR3 length: 13; CDR3 protein: CAIRVDRENGYTF; CDR3 DNA: TGTGCCATCAGGGTGGACAGGGAGAACGGCTACACCTTC
clone size: NA; D gene: NA; V gene: TRBV9; J gene: TRBJ2-3; CDR3 length: 13; CDR3 protein: CASSVDSGDTQYF; CDR3 DNA: TGTGCCAGCAGCGTAGACAGTGGGGATACGCAGTATTTT
clone size: NA; D gene: TRBD2; V gene: TRBV19; J gene: TRBJ2-3; CDR3 length: 15; CDR3 protein: CASSTREGFTDTQYF; CDR3 DNA: TGTGCCAGTAGTACCCGGGAGGGCTTCACAGATACGCAGTATTTT
clone size: few; D gene: NA; V gene: TRBV28; J gene: TRBJ1-1; CDR3 length: 15; CDR3 protein: CASSRNTYPNTEAFF; CDR3 DNA: TGTGCCAGCAGTCGCAACACTTATCCGAACACTGAAGCTTTCTTT
clone size: NA; D gene: TRBD1; V gene: TRBV7-2; J gene: TRBJ1-2; CDR3 length: 16; CDR3 protein: CASSLGRGQSNYGYTF; CDR3 DNA: TGTGCCAGCAGCTTAGGCAGGGGGCAATCAAACTATGGCTACACCTTC
clone size: NA; D gene: NA; V gene: TRBV9; J gene: TRBJ1-1; CDR3 length: 12; CDR3 protein: CASSLPRVEAFF; CDR3 DNA: TGTGCCAGCAGCCTCCCAAGGGTTGAAGCTTTCTTT
clone size: NA; D gene: NA; V gene: TRBV12-3/TRBV12-4; J gene: TRBJ1-2; CDR3 length: 13; CDR3 protein: CASSLRQVYGYTF; CDR3 DNA: TGTGCCAGCAGTCTGAGACAAGTCTATGGCTACACCTTC
clone size: NA; D gene: NA; V gene: TRBV7-8; J gene: TRBJ2-5; CDR3 length: 14; CDR3 protein: CASSRAGSQETQYF; CDR3 DNA: TGTGCCAGCAGCCGAGCTGGATCCCAAGAGACCCAGTACTTC
clone size: NA; D gene: NA; V gene: TRBV21-1; J gene: TRBJ2-5; CDR3 length: 22; CDR3 protein: CASSKKRRVNQETQPQTGDQYF; CDR3 DNA: TGTGCCAGCAGCAAAAAAAGGAGAGTAAACCAAGAGACCCAGCCCCAAACGGGTGACCAGTACTTC
clone size: NA; D gene: TRBD2; V gene: TRBV5-5; J gene: TRBJ2-1; CDR3 length: 16; CDR3 protein: CASSPDTGTSGDKQFF; CDR3 DNA: TGTGCCAGCAGCCCGGATACCGGGACTAGCGGCGATAAGCAGTTCTTC
clone size: few; D gene: NA; V gene: TRBV28; J gene: TRBJ2-3; CDR3 length: 16; CDR3 protein: CASSLERGPSTDTQYF; CDR3 DNA: TGTGCCAGCAGTTTGGAACGCGGCCCTAGCACAGATACGCAGTATTTT
clone size: NA; D gene: TRBD2; V gene: TRBV4-3; J gene: TRBJ2-3; CDR3 length: 16; CDR3 protein: CASSQLLAGNTDTQYF; CDR3 DNA: TGCGCCAGCAGCCAACTCCTAGCGGGGAACACAGATACGCAGTATTTT
clone size: few; D gene: NA; V gene: TRBV11-2; J gene: TRBJ1-3; CDR3 length: 16; CDR3 protein: CASSLSLGSSGNTIYF; CDR3 DNA: TGTGCCAGCAGCCTAAGCCTGGGGAGTTCTGGAAACACCATATATTTT
clone size: NA; D gene: NA; V gene: TRBV27; J gene: TRBJ1-1; CDR3 length: 15; CDR3 protein: CASLLIWGQNTEAFF; CDR3 DNA: TGTGCCAGCCTCCTCATTTGGGGACAGAACACTGAAGCTTTCTTT
clone size: few; D gene: NA; V gene: TRBV9; J gene: TRBJ2-3; CDR3 length: 13; CDR3 protein: CASSVDSADTQYF; CDR3 DNA: TGTGCCAGCAGCGTAGACAGTGCAGATACGCAGTATTTT
clone size: large; D gene: TRBD2; V gene: TRBV11-2; J gene: TRBJ2-7; CDR3 length: 15; CDR3 protein: CASSLVGGSSYEQYF; CDR3 DNA: TGTGCCAGCAGCTTAGTGGGGGGGAGCTCCTACGAGCAGTACTTC
clone size: once; D gene: NA; V gene: TRBV5-1; J gene: TRBJ2-5; CDR3 length: 14; CDR3 protein: CASSPRGGAETQYF; CDR3 DNA: TGCGCCAGCAGCCCCAGGGGGGGGGCTGAGACCCAGTACTTC
clone size: NA; D gene: NA; V gene: TRBV19; J gene: TRBJ1-5; CDR3 length: 16; CDR3 protein: CASSILGALSNQPQHF; CDR3 DNA: TGTGCCAGTAGTATTCTAGGTGCTTTAAGCAATCAGCCCCAGCATTTT
clone size: NA; D gene: NA; V gene: TRBV27; J gene: TRBJ2-2; CDR3 length: 17; CDR3 protein: CASSSSALAANTGELFF; CDR3 DNA: NA
clone size: NA; D gene: NA; V gene: TRBV15; J gene: TRBJ2-7; CDR3 length: 14; CDR3 protein: CATRQDRNRDEQYF; CDR3 DNA: TGTGCCACCAGGCAGGACCGCAACAGGGACGAGCAGTACTTC
clone size: NA; D gene: TRBD2; V gene: TRBV6-5; J gene: TRBJ2-3; CDR3 length: 14; CDR3 protein: CASKLAGEADTQYF; CDR3 DNA: TGTGCCAGCAAATTAGCGGGAGAAGCAGATACGCAGTATTTT
clone size: NA; D gene: TRBD2; V gene: TRBV6-4; J gene: TRBJ2-7; CDR3 length: 14; CDR3 protein: CASSPSGASYEQYF; CDR3 DNA: TGTGCCAGCAGCCCAAGCGGGGCCTCCTACGAGCAGTACTTC